This T cell receptor beta chain originates from a study of shared clonotypes between healthy human individuals. The CDR3 runs 15 residues. Between the trimmed V and J ends, which lost 2 bases and 2 bases, there was a span of 12 bases. Per germline, CDR1 MNHEY and CDR2 SMNVEV (reference sequence). The donors, all of them Caucasian adults, lived in Nashville, Tennessee. The split of CD4+ cells yielded CD45RA+ naive and CD45RA-negative memory subsets. This clone has more than one count but fewer than ten. In the original processing: With immunoSEQ giving junction-only sequences and no quality scores, filtering differed. The method was immunoSEQ multiplex PCR; TCRdb's version includes in-frame clones alone and lacks a portion of them. That table supplies the V and J calls and clone size; D and trimming were determined from the DNA. There are about 2.4 million clones in the sample; over 85% occur only once, and about 0.38% lies in the top ten.

The chain recombines TRBV27 with TRBJ1-1; D is ambiguous. The sequence was collected from a young man in good health. Some clones in this sample may be carry-over from other donors' samples. The sample consisted of naive CD4+ T cells from PBMCs. The sample's subset: CD45RA+ positively selected. The CDR3 nucleotides read TGTGCCAGCAGTTTAATGGTCGACGGAAACACTGAAGCTTTCTTT. The encoded protein is CASSLMVDGNTEAFF.